These T cell receptor beta chains were read from a single sample in a study of Tregs in tolerant kidney transplant recipients. Clones were read by immunoSEQ multiplex PCR, and TCRdb kept only the in-frame ones, dropping some. Of about 240,000 clones listed, more than 65% are singletons. Sequencing was done on a sample of CD4+ T cells from blood. The source of these receptors is a human donor in good health. Each CDR3 is given with its conserved first and last residue. The D gene is left open where the match is weak. Size is stated for part of the rows, as once, few or many counts, or as a class when the clone is expanded.

CDR3aa,CDR3nt,v_gene,d_gene,j_gene,abundance
CASRGDPGPPRELFF,TGCGCCAGTCGCGGGGATCCGGGGCCGCCCCGGGAGCTGTTTTTT,TRBV5-1,.,TRBJ2-2,.
CATSPGQGQGYEQYF,TGTGCCACCAGTCCCGGTCAGGGGCAGGGCTACGAGCAGTACTTC,TRBV19,.,TRBJ2-7,few
CASSLYAGDSAAEAFF,TGTGCCAGCAGTTTATATGCCGGGGACAGTGCCGCTGAAGCTTTCTTT,TRBV27,TRBD1,TRBJ1-1,.
CASSHSDPGAKNIQYF,TGCGCCAGCAGCCACTCCGACCCAGGGGCCAAAAACATTCAGTACTTC,TRBV4-1,.,TRBJ2-4,.
CASKLGGYTF,TGTGCCAGTAAACTGGGTGGCTACACCTTC,TRBV6-6,.,TRBJ1-2,.
CASSLQQVGRSYGYTF,TGTGCCAGCAGCTTACAACAGGTCGGCAGGAGCTATGGCTACACCTTC,TRBV7-9,.,TRBJ1-2,.
CASSLVDLTDTQYF,TGTGCCAGCAGCTTAGTGGATTTGACAGATACGCAGTATTTT,TRBV11-1,.,TRBJ2-3,.
CASRDGTGAYGYTF,TGCGCCAGCAGGGACGGGACAGGGGCCTATGGCTACACCTTC,TRBV5-1,TRBD1,TRBJ1-2,.
CASRRAGGREETQYF,TGTGCCAGTAGAAGAGCGGGAGGGCGCGAAGAGACCCAGTACTTC,TRBV19,TRBD2,TRBJ2-5,once
CAWSDGTYGSYNEQFF,TGTGCCTGGAGTGACGGGACCTACGGCTCCTACAATGAGCAGTTCTTC,TRBV30,.,TRBJ2-1,once
CASSPVGDNYGYTF,TGCGCCAGCAGCCCCGTTGGGGATAACTATGGCTACACCTTC,TRBV5-1,.,TRBJ1-2,.
CSVWTGTPLSGNTIYF,TGCAGCGTCTGGACAGGGACGCCGCTCTCTGGAAACACCATATATTTT,TRBV29-1,TRBD1,TRBJ1-3,.
CASARNRGRIEKLFF,TGTGCCAGTGCCAGGAACAGGGGGCGGATTGAAAAACTGTTTTTT,TRBV6-5,TRBD1,TRBJ1-4,once
CASSLRVHSYEQYF,TGTGCCAGCAGCTTGCGGGTGCACTCCTACGAGCAGTACTTC,TRBV5-5,.,TRBJ2-7,.
CASSHMRGGTGELFF,TGTGCCAGCAGCCATATGAGGGGTGGCACCGGGGAGCTGTTTTTT,TRBV6-5,.,TRBJ2-2,.
CASRIAGVGTGELFF,TGTGCCAGCAGGATAGCGGGGGTCGGGACCGGGGAGCTGTTTTTT,TRBV2,TRBD2,TRBJ2-2,.